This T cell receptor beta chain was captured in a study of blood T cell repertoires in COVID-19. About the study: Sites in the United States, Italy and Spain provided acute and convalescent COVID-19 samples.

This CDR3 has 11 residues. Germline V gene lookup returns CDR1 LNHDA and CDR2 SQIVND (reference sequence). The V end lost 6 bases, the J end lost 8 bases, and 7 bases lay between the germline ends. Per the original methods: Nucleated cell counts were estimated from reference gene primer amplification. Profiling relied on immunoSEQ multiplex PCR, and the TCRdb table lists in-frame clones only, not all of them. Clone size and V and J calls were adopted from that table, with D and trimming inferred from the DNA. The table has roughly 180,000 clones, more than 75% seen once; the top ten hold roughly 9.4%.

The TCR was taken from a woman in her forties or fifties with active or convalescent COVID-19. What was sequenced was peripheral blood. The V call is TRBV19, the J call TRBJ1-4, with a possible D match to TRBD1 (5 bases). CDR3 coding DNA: TGTGCCAGTAGGTGGACAGAAAAACTGTTTTTT. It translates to CASRWTEKLFF.